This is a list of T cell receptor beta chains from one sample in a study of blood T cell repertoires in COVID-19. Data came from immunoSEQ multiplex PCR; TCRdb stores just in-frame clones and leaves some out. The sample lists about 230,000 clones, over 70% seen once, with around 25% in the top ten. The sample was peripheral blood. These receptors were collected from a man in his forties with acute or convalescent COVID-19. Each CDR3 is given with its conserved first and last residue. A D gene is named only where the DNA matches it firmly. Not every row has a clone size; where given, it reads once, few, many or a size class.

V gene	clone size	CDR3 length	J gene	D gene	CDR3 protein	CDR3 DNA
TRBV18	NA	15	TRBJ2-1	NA	CASSPPRLSYNEQFF	TGTGCCAGCTCACCACCGAGGCTATCCTACAATGAGCAGTTCTTC
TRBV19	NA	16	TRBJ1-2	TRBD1	CASSVVPTGQGYGYTF	TGTGCCAGTAGTGTGGTCCCCACCGGACAGGGATATGGCTACACCTTC
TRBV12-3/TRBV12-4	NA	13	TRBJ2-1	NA	CASSSLTADDLFF	TGTGCCAGCAGTTCCTTAACGGCGGATGATCTGTTCTTC
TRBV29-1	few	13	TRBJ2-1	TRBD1	CSLRITGGGEQFF	TGCAGCCTACGAATTACAGGGGGTGGTGAGCAGTTCTTC
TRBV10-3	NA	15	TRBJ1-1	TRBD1	CAISERTGLNTEAFF	TGTGCCATCAGTGAGAGGACAGGGTTGAACACTGAAGCTTTCTTT
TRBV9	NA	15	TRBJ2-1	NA	CASSVGLDRSNEQFF	TGTGCCAGCAGCGTAGGTTTAGACAGGAGCAATGAGCAGTTCTTC
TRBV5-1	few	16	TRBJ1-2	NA	CASSLADNTLNYGYTF	TGCGCCAGCAGCTTGGCCGACAACACTCTCAACTATGGCTACACCTTC
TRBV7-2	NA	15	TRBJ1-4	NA	CASSPRGGDKEKLFF	TGTGCCAGCAGCCCCAGGGGTGGCGATAAGGAAAAACTGTTTTTT
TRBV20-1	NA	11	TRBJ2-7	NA	CSARYSYEQYF	TGCAGTGCCCGTTACTCCTACGAGCAGTACTTC
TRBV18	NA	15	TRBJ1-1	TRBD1	CASLPGQGAGTEAFF	TGTGCCAGCTTACCGGGACAGGGGGCAGGCACTGAAGCTTTCTTT
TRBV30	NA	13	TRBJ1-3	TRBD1	CAWSYRGGNTIYF	TGTGCCTGGAGTTACAGGGGTGGAAACACCATATATTTT
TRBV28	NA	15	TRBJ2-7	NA	CASSLGGRGAYEQYF	TGTGCCAGCAGTTTAGGAGGGAGGGGGGCCTACGAGCAGTACTTC
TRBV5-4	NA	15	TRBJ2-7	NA	CASSSKASDDYEQYF	TGTGCCAGCAGCTCCAAGGCTAGCGACGACTACGAGCAGTACTTC
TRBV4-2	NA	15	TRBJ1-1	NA	CASSQAGRGNTEAFF	TGTGCCAGCAGCCAAGCTGGACGGGGGAACACTGAAGCTTTCTTT
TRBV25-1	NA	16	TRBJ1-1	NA	CASSESLWGVRTEAFF	TGTGCCAGCAGTGAATCTCTATGGGGGGTAAGGACTGAAGCTTTCTTT
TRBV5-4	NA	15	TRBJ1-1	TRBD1	CASSPAGGRVTEAFF	TGTGCCAGCAGCCCGGCAGGGGGCAGAGTCACTGAAGCTTTCTTT
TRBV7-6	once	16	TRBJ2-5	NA	CASSLEPQFSGETQYF	TGTGCCAGCAGCTTAGAACCCCAATTTTCGGGAGAGACCCAGTACTTC
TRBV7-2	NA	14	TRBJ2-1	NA	CASSLQGAYNEQFF	TGTGCCAGCAGCTTGCAGGGCGCCTACAATGAGCAGTTCTTC
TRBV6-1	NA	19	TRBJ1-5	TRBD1	CASSDLRREYRDRVQPQHF	TGTGCCAGCAGTGATCTAAGGAGGGAATACCGGGACAGGGTTCAGCCCCAGCATTTT
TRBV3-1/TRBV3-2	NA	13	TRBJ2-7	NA	CASSRPQVDEQYF	TGTGCCAGCAGTCGACCACAGGTGGACGAGCAGTACTTC
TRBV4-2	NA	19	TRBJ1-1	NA	CASSQETPFSGNMNTEAFF	TGTGCCAGCAGCCAAGAGACTCCCTTCTCTGGAAATATGAACACTGAAGCTTTCTTT
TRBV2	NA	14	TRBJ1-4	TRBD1	CATLATGYNEKLFF	TGTGCCACCCTTGCGACAGGGTATAATGAAAAACTGTTTTTT
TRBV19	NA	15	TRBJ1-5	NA	CASSRAAYSNQPQHF	TGTGCCAGTAGTAGGGCCGCATATAGCAATCAGCCCCAGCATTTT
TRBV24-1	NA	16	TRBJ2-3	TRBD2	CATRGGSGRLTDTQYF	TGTGCCACCAGAGGTGGTAGCGGGAGGTTAACAGATACGCAGTATTTT
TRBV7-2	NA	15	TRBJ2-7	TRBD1	CASSFHPRGNYEQYF	TGTGCCAGCAGCTTCCATCCCAGGGGGAACTACGAGCAGTACTTC
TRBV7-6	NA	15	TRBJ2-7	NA	CASSGDISGLYEQYF	TGTGCCAGCAGCGGGGACATATCTGGTCTCTACGAGCAGTACTTC
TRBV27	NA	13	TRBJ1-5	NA	CASSQGVNQPQHF	TGTGCCAGCTCACAGGGAGTCAATCAGCCCCAGCATTTT
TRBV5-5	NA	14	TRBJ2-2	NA	CASSSGEYTGELFF	TGTGCCAGCAGCTCCGGGGAGTACACCGGGGAGCTGTTTTTT
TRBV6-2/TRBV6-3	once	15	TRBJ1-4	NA	CASSYSTENNEKLFF	TGTGCCAGCAGTTACTCAACAGAAAATAATGAAAAACTGTTTTTT
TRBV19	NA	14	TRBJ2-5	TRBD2	CASTGLAGEETQYF	TGTGCCAGTACGGGCCTAGCGGGAGAAGAGACCCAGTACTTC
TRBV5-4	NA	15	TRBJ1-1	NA	CASSLETGSLTEAFF	TGTGCCAGCAGCTTGGAAACCGGGTCCCTCACTGAAGCTTTCTTT
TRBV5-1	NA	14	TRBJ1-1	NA	CASSLARGSTEAFF	TGCGCCAGCAGCTTGGCGAGGGGGAGTACTGAAGCTTTCTTT
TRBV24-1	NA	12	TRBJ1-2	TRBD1	CATSDRGYGYTF	TGTGCCACCAGCGACAGGGGCTATGGCTACACCTTC
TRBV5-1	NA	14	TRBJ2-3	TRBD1	CASSPSTGTDTQYF	TGCGCCAGCAGCCCCTCGACAGGGACAGATACGCAGTATTTT
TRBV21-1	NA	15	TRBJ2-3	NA	CASSKDGERSDTQYF	TGTGCCAGCAGCAAAGACGGGGAGCGGTCAGATACGCAGTATTTT
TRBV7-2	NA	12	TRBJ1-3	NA	CASSFQGNTIYF	TGTGCCAGCAGCTTTCAAGGAAACACCATATATTTT
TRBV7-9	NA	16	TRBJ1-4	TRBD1	CASSPGQGATNEKLFF	TGTGCCAGCAGCCCGGGACAGGGGGCAACTAATGAAAAACTGTTTTTT
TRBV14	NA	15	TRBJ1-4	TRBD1	CASSHRQGLGEKLFF	TGTGCCAGCAGCCACCGACAGGGGCTTGGGGAAAAACTGTTTTTT
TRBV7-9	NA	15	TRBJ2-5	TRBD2	CASRPSSGRHQTQYF	TGTGCCAGCAGGCCCTCTAGCGGGAGGCACCAGACCCAGTACTTC
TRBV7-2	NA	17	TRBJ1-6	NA	CASSLVSRAQTNSPLHF	TGTGCCAGCAGCTTAGTTAGCAGAGCCCAAACTAATTCACCCCTCCACTTT
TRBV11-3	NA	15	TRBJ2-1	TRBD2	CASSLISGSFNEQFF	TGTGCCAGCAGCTTAATTAGCGGGAGTTTCAATGAGCAGTTCTTC
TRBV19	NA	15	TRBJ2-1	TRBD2	CASNSGLAGYNEQFF	TGTGCCAGTAACTCGGGACTAGCGGGTTACAATGAGCAGTTCTTC
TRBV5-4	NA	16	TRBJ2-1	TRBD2	CASSSNSGTDYNEQFF	TGTGCCAGCAGCTCGAACAGCGGGACCGACTACAATGAGCAGTTCTTC
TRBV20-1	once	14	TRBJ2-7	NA	CSASVEEGRYEQYF	TGCAGTGCTAGTGTGGAGGAGGGACGTTACGAGCAGTACTTC
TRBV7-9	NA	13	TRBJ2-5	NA	CASSLDSEETQYF	TGTGCCAGCAGCTTAGACTCCGAAGAGACCCAGTACTTC
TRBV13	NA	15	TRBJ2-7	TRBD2	CASSFWTSGMYEQYF	TGTGCCAGCAGCTTCTGGACTAGCGGGATGTACGAGCAGTACTTC
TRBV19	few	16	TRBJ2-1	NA	CASRALPTGMGVEQFF	TGTGCCAGCCGAGCCCTACCAACGGGGATGGGCGTTGAGCAGTTCTTC
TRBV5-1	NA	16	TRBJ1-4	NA	CASSLLAVATNEKLFF	TGCGCCAGCAGCTTGCTGGCAGTTGCAACTAATGAAAAACTGTTTTTT
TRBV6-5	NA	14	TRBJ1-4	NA	CASSPTATNEKLFF	TGTGCCAGCAGTCCGACAGCAACTAATGAAAAACTGTTTTTT
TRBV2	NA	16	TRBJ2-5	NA	CASSDGGRVVWETQYF	TGTGCCAGCAGTGATGGGGGCAGGGTAGTTTGGGAGACCCAGTACTTC
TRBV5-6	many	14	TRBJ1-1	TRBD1	CASSGDRGLREAFF	TGTGCCAGCAGCGGGGACAGGGGGCTTAGGGAAGCTTTCTTT
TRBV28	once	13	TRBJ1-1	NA	CASSFYPNTEAFF	TGTGCCAGCAGTTTCTACCCTAACACTGAAGCTTTCTTT
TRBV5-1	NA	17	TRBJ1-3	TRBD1	CASSRTGGRNSGNTIYF	TGCGCCAGCAGCAGAACAGGGGGCCGAAACTCTGGAAACACCATATATTTT
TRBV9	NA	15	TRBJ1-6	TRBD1	CASSVEGASNSPLHF	TGTGCCAGCAGCGTAGAGGGGGCGTCCAATTCACCCCTCCACTTT
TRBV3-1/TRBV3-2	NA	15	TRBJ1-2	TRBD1	CASSRGDRANYGYTF	TGTGCCAGCAGCCGGGGGGACAGAGCTAACTATGGCTACACCTTC
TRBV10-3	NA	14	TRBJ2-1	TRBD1	CAISDRTGVNEQFF	TGTGCCATCAGTGACAGGACAGGGGTCAATGAGCAGTTCTTC
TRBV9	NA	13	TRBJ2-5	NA	CASSGSSGETQYF	TGTGCCAGCAGCGGTAGCTCCGGGGAGACCCAGTACTTC
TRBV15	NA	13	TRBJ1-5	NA	CATSIGGNQPQHF	TGTGCCACCAGCATAGGCGGGAATCAGCCCCAGCATTTT
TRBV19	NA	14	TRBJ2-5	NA	CASSVTGRSETQYF	TGTGCCAGTAGTGTAACAGGGCGATCGGAGACCCAGTACTTC